Below, 10 T cell receptor beta chains from the same sample are listed, as sequenced in a study of regulatory T cells in long-lasting Graves disease. Time point given: persistent/refractory GD, antithyroid drugs over 5 years with positive TRAb. PBMC RNA was the source of the TCR library. Arm-PCR of CDR3 regions and iRepertoire HTBI primers were the basis on which TCR beta libraries were built. TCRdb itself ran the multiplex PCR reads through MiXCR, one entry per CDR3 protein. The sample lists hundreds of thousands of distinct CDR3 sequences; roughly a fifth were seen once. The sequencing here drew on peripheral blood mononuclear cells (PBMCs), taken when the disease was refractory, from a patient treated with antithyroid drugs. The receptors here all came from a female donor with Graves disease.

V usage is TRBV3-1 and J usage is TRBJ1-1; D may be TRBD1 (6 bases). Germline assignment: CDR1 LGHDT and CDR2 YNNKEL (reference sequence). Trimming removed 4 bases from V and 3 bases from J, with 15 bases in between. This CDR3 contains 15 residues. Here the CDR3 reads CASSRWGGKDTEAFF. The CDR3 DNA sequence: TGTGCCAGCAGCCGCTGGGGGGGCAAGGACACTGAAGCTTTCTTT.

This clonotype occurred many times. The chain recombines TRBV29-1 with TRBJ2-6; 8 bases are shared with TRBD2. The V gene end was trimmed by 6 bases and the J gene end by 0 bases; junction bases not matched to a gene: 16. The CDR3 loop spans 19 amino acids. Germline values: CDR1 SQVTM, CDR2 ANQGSEA. CDR3: CSVALSGRKGNSGANVLTF. In nucleotides, the CDR3 is TGCAGCGTGGCCCTCAGCGGGAGAAAAGGGAACTCTGGGGCCAACGTCCTGACTTTC. Variable domain in full (rest from reference TRBV29-1 and TRBJ2-6): SAVISQKPSRDICQRGTSLTIQCQVDSQVTMMFWYRQQPGQSLTLIATANQGSEATYESGFVIDKFPISRPNLTFSTLTVSNMSPEDSSIYLCSVALSGRKGNSGANVLTFGAGSRLTVL.

This clonotype has ten or more counts. The chain recombines TRBV2 with TRBJ2-5, with D perhaps assigned TRBD1 or TRBD2 (6 bases each). Germline assignment: CDR1 SNHLY and CDR2 FYNNEI. The CDR3 runs to 14 residues. Between the trimmed V and J ends, which lost 10 bases and 4 bases, there was a span of 19 bases. This CDR3 is CAIPEGVKGETQYF. The CDR3 bases are TGTGCCATCCCGGAGGGGGTGAAAGGAGAGACCCAGTACTTC.

This clonotype was recorded at least ten times. The rearrangement joins TRBV20-1 to TRBJ1-1, with 7 bases that match TRBD1. Germline V lookup: CDR1 DFQATT, CDR2 SNEGSKA (reference sequence). V shed 5 bases, J shed 3 bases, and the junction held 6 bases outside the gene matches. The CDR3 runs to 13 residues. The CDR3 sequence: CSALDRIDTEAFF. In DNA form, the CDR3 reads TGCAGTGCTTTGGACAGGATAGACACTGAAGCTTTCTTT.

A word on this clonotype: Given the absence of the conserved phenylalanine or tryptophan at the CDR3 end, a read error is likely. The V and J genes are TRBV5-5 and TRBJ2-5; 9 bases match TRBD2. The germline CDR1 and CDR2 sequences are SGHKS and YYEKEE (reference sequence). CDR3 length: 16 amino acids. V lost 2 bases, J lost 4 bases, and 9 bases stayed unmatched. CDR3 sequence reads: CASSFQGGRVGETQYL. Written as DNA, the CDR3 is TGTGCCAGCAGCTTCCAAGGCGGGAGGGTAGGAGAGACCCAGTACCTC.

A remark on this clonotype: This may be a read error, as it is one base from a much larger clone. The chain links TRBV16 to TRBJ2-7; D is undetermined. This CDR3 has 14 amino acids. The V gene's germline CDR1 is KGHSY and CDR2 FQNENV. V gave up 2 bases and J gave up 8 bases, with 16 bases separating them. In DNA form, the CDR3 reads TGTGCCAGCAGCCAAAGATCCGAATCCCACAAGCAGTACTTC. Its translation is CASSQRSESHKQYF.

This sequence joins TRBV29-1 and TRBJ2-5; no reliable D call. The germline V gene has CDR1 SQVTM and CDR2 ANQGSEA. The CDR3 consists of 13 residues. The ends were cut back, 5 bases at V and 6 bases at J, with 16 bases in the middle. Written as DNA, the CDR3 is TGCAGCGTTTTTTTCCAGCTGGGAAAGACCCAGTACTTC. It translates to CSVFFQLGKTQYF.

This chain's CDR3 is CASGLDRAFGTEAFF. The CDR3 DNA follows: TGTGCTAGTGGTTTGGACAGGGCTTTCGGCACTGAAGCTTTCTTT. The rearrangement joins TRBV12-5 to TRBJ1-1; maybe TRBD1 (6 bases). The germline V and J ends were trimmed by 1 base and 4 bases, with 13 bases remaining between them. The germline gives CDR1 LGHNT, CDR2 FRNRAP. The CDR3 loop spans 15 amino acids.

This sequence joins TRBV7-9 and TRBJ2-1; D is undetermined. There are 15 residues in the CDR3. V was trimmed by 5 bases and J by 1 base, leaving 12 bases between them. Germline V CDR1 and CDR2: SEHNR, FQNEAQ (reference sequence). The CDR3 DNA reads as TGTGCCAGCAGCACAACCCGGAATTCCTACAATGAGCAGTTCTTC. It encodes CASSTTRNSYNEQFF. Using reference TRBV7-9 and TRBJ2-1 for the parts outside the CDR3, the full variable domain is DTGVSQNPRHKITKRGQNVTFRCDPISEHNRLYWYRQTLGQGPEFLTYFQNEAQLEKSRLLSDRFSAERPKGSFSTLEIQRTEQGDSAMYLCASSTTRNSYNEQFFGPGTRLTVL.

V usage is TRBV7-9 and J usage is TRBJ1-1, with D perhaps matching TRBD1 (5 bases). This CDR3 is 15 amino acids long. The V and J ends lost 2 bases and 6 bases respectively, with 16 bases between them. In germline, CDR1 is SEHNR, CDR2 FQNEAQ (reference sequence). Here the CDR3 DNA reads TGTGCCAGCAGCTTAACCCCGGGGGGGAGGGCTGAAGCTTTCTTT. Translation: CASSLTPGGRAEAFF.